The T cell receptor beta chain described here comes from a study of blood T cell repertoires in COVID-19 (dated by TCRdb to the early 2020s). With respect to the entire study: Collaborator samples came from the United States, Italy and Spain and covered acute and convalescent phases of COVID-19. Where available, HLA class I and class II types were obtained from metadata supplied by the sample provider rather than from assay-based typing. Samples were obtained from the ongoing ImmuneRACE study (first 160 participants) and from 1,254 subjects provided by 6 global collaborators. Nearly every sample came with metadata listing a de-identified subject ID, COVID-19 status, age in years and sex. The repertoires were made available in a free public database intended to serve as a resource for research on the immune response to SARS-CoV-2. The prospective study material was composed of cDNA or gDNA derived from T cells, B-cell-depleted T cells, or PBMCs. Subjects who had been exposed to COVID-19, were actively infected with it, or had recovered from it provided the deeply sampled blood TCRbeta repertoires that made up the dataset. Beyond this particular receptor, the publication reports: How much clinical and demographic metadata was included differed by source and by participant, and the metadata was provided uncurated.

The V end gives up 2 bases and the J end 5 bases, leaving 5 bases in the junction not matched to a gene. Its CDR3 holds 15 amino acids, cysteine through phenylalanine. Only the CDR3 DNA stays, 45 bases, in frame from base 1. As encoded in the germline V gene, CDR1 is SGHTA while CDR2 is FQGNSA. Whole blood was collected in K2EDTA tubes by collaborating institutions according to the institutions' own protocols. Collaborator samples were shipped for TCRbeta analysis as frozen whole blood, isolated PBMCs, or DNA extracted from either sample type. The immunoSEQ Assay, a bias-controlled multiplex PCR, was used to amplify TCRbeta CDR3 regions from genomic DNA. The published analysis was carried out like this. The number of nucleated cells in each sample was estimated from the amplification of reference gene primers within the assay. To quantify the absolute abundance of each unique TCRbeta CDR3 rearrangement, sequence reads were collapsed and filtered. For each sample, productive Simpson clonality was calculated as the square root of Simpson's diversity index across productive rearrangements. TCRdb re-hosts the immuneACCESS table, in-frame sequences only. Its copies lack some clones; in the studies checked, an unresolved V gene accounts for under half of them, and the cause for the rest is not known. The V and J calls and clone size are taken from that table; D and trimming were inferred from the DNA. The sample table shows some 100,000 clones, and around 87% are seen once. 17% of the sample lies in the top ten.

Comment on this clone: Its binding antigen is unknown. No base qualities exist here, and no much larger clone lies one base off it.

The sequenced material came from peripheral blood. The source of this sequence is a human donor in a cohort sampled during active COVID-19. The chain joins TRBV7-2 to TRBJ2-7; 11 of the junction bases match TRBD2. In nucleotides, the sequence is TGTGCCAGCAGCTTACCGCTAGCGGGGGGACACGAGCAGTACTTC. Its product reads: CASSLPLAGGHEQYF. Full variable domain (CDR3 extended with the reference TRBV7-2 and TRBJ2-7 proteins): GAGVSQSPSNKVTEKGKDVELRCDPISGHTALYWYRQSLGQGLEFLIYFQGNSAPDKSGLPSDRFSAERTGGSVSTLTIQRTQQEDSAVYLCASSLPLAGGHEQYFGPGTRLTVT.